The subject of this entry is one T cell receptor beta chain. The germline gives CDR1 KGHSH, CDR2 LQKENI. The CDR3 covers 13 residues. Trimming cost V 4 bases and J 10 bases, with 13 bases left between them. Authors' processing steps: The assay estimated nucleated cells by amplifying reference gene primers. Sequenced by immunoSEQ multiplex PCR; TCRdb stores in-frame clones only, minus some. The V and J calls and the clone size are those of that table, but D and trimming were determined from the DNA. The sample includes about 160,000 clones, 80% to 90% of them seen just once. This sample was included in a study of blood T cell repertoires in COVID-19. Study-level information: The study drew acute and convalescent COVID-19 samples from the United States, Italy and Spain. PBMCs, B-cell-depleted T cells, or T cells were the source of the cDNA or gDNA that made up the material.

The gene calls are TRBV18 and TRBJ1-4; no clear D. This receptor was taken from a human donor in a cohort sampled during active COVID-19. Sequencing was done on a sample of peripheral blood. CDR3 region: CASSREYGGKLFF. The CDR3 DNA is TGTGCCAGCTCACGGGAATATGGAGGAAAACTGTTTTTT.